The rows below give T cell receptor beta chains drawn from one sample of a study of tumor and adjacent non-tumor tissue in lung cancer. TCRdb reprocessed the multiplex PCR reads via MiXCR and lists one record per CDR3 protein. This sample has approximately 90,000 distinct CDR3 sequences, with less than 80% found just once. The sample consisted of lung tumor tissue. The source is a man between 60 and 70 years old with non-small cell lung cancer. Both conserved end residues are part of each CDR3. The order of the fields is V gene, D gene, clone size, J gene, CDR3 DNA, CDR3 protein. A D gene is named only where the DNA matches it firmly. Clone size is not always given. Where it is, it says once, few, many or a class for expanded clones.

>TRBV6-6|-|few|TRBJ1-5
TGTGCCAGCAGGGCGTTCGGGAGGGATCAGCCCCAGCATTTT
CASRAFGRDQPQHF
>TRBV14|-|-|TRBJ2-1
TGTGCCAGCAGCTCCAATTTAAACGAAGAGCAGTTCTTC
CASSSNLNEEQFF
>TRBV6-1|-|many|TRBJ2-1
TGTGCCAGCAGTGAAGGGTCAGGGGAAGAGGAGCAGTTCTTC
CASSEGSGEEEQFF
>TRBV4-2|TRBD1|-|TRBJ1-5
TGTGCCAGCACTCAGGGGGTCAATCGGCCCCAGCATTTT
CASTQGVNRPQHF
>TRBV15|TRBD2|-|TRBJ2-1
TGTGCCACCAGCACCTCCGTGGTGACTAGCGGCCAGAACAATGAGCAGTTCTTC
CATSTSVVTSGQNNEQFF
>TRBV24-1|-|-|TRBJ2-1
TGTTCCACCAGTGAGGGCGGGACATGGGCCTACAATGAGCAGTTCTTC
CSTSEGGTWAYNEQFF
>TRBV5-1|-|-|TRBJ2-2
TGCGCCAGCAGCTTGGAAGGATTCCCGAACACCGGGGAGCTGTTTTTT
CASSLEGFPNTGELFF
>TRBV11-2|TRBD1|many|TRBJ1-3
TGTGCCAGCAGCGCTCCCGGGACAGGGTACACCATATATTTT
CASSAPGTGYTIYF
>TRBV11-2|TRBD1|few|TRBJ2-1
TGTGCCAGCAGCTTAGTACAGGGGGCATACAATGAGCAGTTCTTC
CASSLVQGAYNEQFF
>TRBV20-1|-|many|TRBJ2-7
TGCAGTGCTAGAGATTCCGGGGCAGCCTACGAGCAGTACTTC
CSARDSGAAYEQYF
>TRBV6-6|-|many|TRBJ2-7
TGTGCCAGCAGACAGCGAGGGGCCTCGGACGAGCAGTACTTC
CASRQRGASDEQYF
>TRBV20-1|TRBD2|few|TRBJ2-5
TGCAGTGCTAGAGATCCACTAGCGGGGGGAACCTGGACCCAGTACTTC
CSARDPLAGGTWTQYF
>TRBV12-3/TRBV12-4|TRBD2|-|TRBJ2-3
TGTGCCAGCAGGAACGGGACTAGCGCAACAGATATGCAGTATTTT
CASRNGTSATDMQYF
>TRBV11-3|-|-|TRBJ2-1
TGTGCCAGCAGGTTAGCCGGGACGTATAACAATGAGCAGCTCTTC
CASRLAGTYNNEQLF
>TRBV2|-|-|TRBJ1-2
TGTGCCAGCAGTGAAGCGGGGACCCTATTTACCTTC
CASSEAGTLFTF
>TRBV6-5|TRBD1|-|TRBJ2-5
TGTACCAGCAGTTACCTGATGACAGGGCGTATGGAGACCCAGTACTTC
CTSSYLMTGRMETQYF
>TRBV28|-|-|TRBJ2-5
TGTGCCAACAGTTTAAGTGCGGGAAACCAAGAGACCCAGTACTTC
CANSLSAGNQETQYF
>TRBV6-1|-|-|TRBJ1-5
TGCACCAGCACCCCAGGTCTTGACAGTAACCTCAATCAGCCCCAGCATTTT
CTSTPGLDSNLNQPQHF
>TRBV11-1|TRBD2|-|TRBJ2-1
TGTGCCAGCAGCCTTTTCTCGACTGGCGGGGGATATGAGCAGTTCTTC
CASSLFSTGGGYEQFF
>TRBV12-3/TRBV12-4|TRBD2|-|TRBJ2-1
TGTGCCAGCGGAATAGCGGGGGGACGGCGATATAATGAGCAGTTCTTC
CASGIAGGRRYNEQFF
>TRBV7-8|TRBD2|-|TRBJ2-1
TGTGCCAGCAGCTTAGGGACTAGCGGGAGAGGGTCTTACAATGAGCAGTTCTTC
CASSLGTSGRGSYNEQFF
>TRBV11-3|-|few|TRBJ1-4
TGTGCCAGCAGTAGGACAGTCTCTGGTGAAAAACTGTTTTTT
CASSRTVSGEKLFF
>TRBV20-1|-|-|TRBJ2-1
TGCAGTGCTAGAATAACTAGAGTCAGTGAGCAGTTCTTC
CSARITRVSEQFF
>TRBV4-1|-|-|TRBJ2-1
TGCGCCAGTATCCAGGATGACGGCTCCTACAATGAGCAGTTCTTC
CASIQDDGSYNEQFF
>TRBV6-1|-|many|TRBJ1-1
TGTGCCAGCACCGCCTGGGTAACTGGGATGAACACTGAAGCTTTCTTT
CASTAWVTGMNTEAFF
>TRBV6-5|-|-|TRBJ1-1
TGTGCCAGCAGCTCCGGGGCCTGGCTTGACACTGAAGCTTTCTTT
CASSSGAWLDTEAFF
>TRBV4-2|TRBD1|-|TRBJ1-5
TGTGCCAGCAGTCAGGGGGTCAATCTGCCCCAGCATTTT
CASSQGVNLPQHF
>TRBV20-1|-|many|TRBJ2-2
TGCAGTGCTATCTCGAGCGGACCGAACACCGGGGAGCTGTTTTTT
CSAISSGPNTGELFF
>TRBV12-3/TRBV12-4|-|-|TRBJ2-3
TGTACCAGCCATAGTTCACGGGGGCCCCCCACAGATACGCAGTATTTT
CTSHSSRGPPTDTQYF
>TRBV19|-|-|TRBJ1-1
TGTGCCAGTAGTATAGATAGGAGGGCGTGGGACACTGAAGCTTTCTTT
CASSIDRRAWDTEAFF
>TRBV28|-|-|TRBJ1-5
TGTGTCAGCAGTTTTAGCGGGAGGGCTCAGCCCCAGCATTTT
CVSSFSGRAQPQHF
>TRBV28|TRBD1|once|TRBJ1-2
TGTACCAGCAGTTCAATCCGGCGGGGACAGGGTAGTTATGGCTACACCTTC
CTSSSIRRGQGSYGYTF
>TRBV11-2|-|-|TRBJ2-1
TGTGCCAGCACCCCGCACCGGGGGATGGTGGATGAGCAGTTCTTC
CASTPHRGMVDEQFF
>TRBV12-3/TRBV12-4|-|many|TRBJ1-2
TGTGCCAGCAGGGTGGGGCAGTCCCATGGCTACACCTTC
CASRVGQSHGYTF
>TRBV11-2|TRBD2|-|TRBJ2-1
TGTGCCAGCAACACCACAAGCGGGAGGGCCCGATCTACTTATGAGCAGTTTTTC
CASNTTSGRARSTYEQFF
>TRBV4-2|TRBD2|-|TRBJ2-4
TGTGCCAGCAGCCAAGGGCATGCTAGCGGATTGTTAGCCAAAAACATTCAGTACTTC
CASSQGHASGLLAKNIQYF
>TRBV6-5|-|many|TRBJ1-1
TGTGCCAGCAGTTACTCGAGTAACACTGAAGCTTTCTTT
CASSYSSNTEAFF
>TRBV6-2/TRBV6-3|-|-|TRBJ1-5
TGTGTCGGTAGTCTCCGGGCCCTGGGATGGCCCCAGCATTTT
CVGSLRALGWPQHF
>TRBV11-2|-|-|TRBJ2-1
TGTGCCAGCTGCCAACGCGGGTCCTACAATGAGCAGTTCTTC
CASCQRGSYNEQFF
>TRBV29-1|TRBD1|-|TRBJ2-3
TGCAGCGCAGGGACAGATATGCAGTATTTT
CSAGTDMQYF
>TRBV7-9|-|-|TRBJ2-7
TGTGCCAGCAGCCAAGGTGGCACGGACATGCTACCATTTTACGAGCATTACTTC
CASSQGGTDMLPFYEHYF
>TRBV11-2|-|few|TRBJ2-7
TGTGCCAGCAGCCCCCCCGCCGGGACACCAACCTACGAGCAGTACTTC
CASSPPAGTPTYEQYF
>TRBV5-6|TRBD2|-|TRBJ2-3
TGTGCCAGCAGCTTGGAAGTAGCGGGAATAGATACGCAGTATTTC
CASSLEVAGIDTQYF
>TRBV4-1|-|-|TRBJ1-1
TGCGCCAGTAGCCATGCTAGCAACACTGTAGCTTTCTTT
CASSHASNTVAFF
>TRBV11-2|-|-|TRBJ1-1
TGTGCCAGCAGCTTACAGGGCACTGGAGCTTTCTTT
CASSLQGTGAFF
>TRBV6-5|-|many|TRBJ1-3
TGTGCCAGCAGGGCCTACTCTGGAAACACCATATATTTT
CASRAYSGNTIYF
>TRBV7-9|-|many|TRBJ2-7
TGTGCCAGCAGCTTATCTCCAGGGAAAGGCTACGAGCAGTACTTC
CASSLSPGKGYEQYF
>TRBV4-2|TRBD2|-|TRBJ2-1
TGTGCCATCAGCCAAGTTCAGCGTAGCGGGGGTCAGGATGAGCAATTCTTC
CAISQVQRSGGQDEQFF
>TRBV6-6|-|many|TRBJ2-2
TGTGCCAGCACCTCCCCGTCCAATCAGGGTGGCCTGTTTTGGCTGTTTTTT
CASTSPSNQGGLFWLFF
>TRBV28|-|-|TRBJ1-6
TGTACCAGCAGGCGGGAATTTTCACCCCTCCACTTT
CTSRREFSPLHF
>TRBV29-1|TRBD2|-|TRBJ2-1
TGTAGCACGGGACTAGTGGCACTTGGCAATGAGCAGTTCTTC
CSTGLVALGNEQFF
>TRBV7-2|TRBD2|-|TRBJ2-1
TGTGCCAGCAGCTTAGCCGGGACTACCAACAATGAGCAGTTCTTC
CASSLAGTTNNEQFF
>TRBV12-3/TRBV12-4|-|-|TRBJ1-5
TGTGCCTGCAGGCCAGGGTATAGCAATCAGCCCCAGCCTTTT
CACRPGYSNQPQPF
>TRBV6-6|-|-|TRBJ2-4
TGTGCCAGCTTCCATTGGAGGATTCAGTACTTC
CASFHWRIQYF
>TRBV20-1|-|many|TRBJ2-1
TGCAGTGCTAGGACCGACAGGTTATCCTACAATGAGCAGTTCTTC
CSARTDRLSYNEQFF
>TRBV5-4|-|-|TRBJ2-2
TGTGCCAGCAGCTTCCGGGCGAACACCGGAGTGCTATTTTTT
CASSFRANTGVLFF
>TRBV11-2|TRBD2|-|TRBJ2-5
TGTGTCAGCAGCTTACACGGACTAGCCATCCAAGCGACCCAGTACTTC
CVSSLHGLAIQATQYF